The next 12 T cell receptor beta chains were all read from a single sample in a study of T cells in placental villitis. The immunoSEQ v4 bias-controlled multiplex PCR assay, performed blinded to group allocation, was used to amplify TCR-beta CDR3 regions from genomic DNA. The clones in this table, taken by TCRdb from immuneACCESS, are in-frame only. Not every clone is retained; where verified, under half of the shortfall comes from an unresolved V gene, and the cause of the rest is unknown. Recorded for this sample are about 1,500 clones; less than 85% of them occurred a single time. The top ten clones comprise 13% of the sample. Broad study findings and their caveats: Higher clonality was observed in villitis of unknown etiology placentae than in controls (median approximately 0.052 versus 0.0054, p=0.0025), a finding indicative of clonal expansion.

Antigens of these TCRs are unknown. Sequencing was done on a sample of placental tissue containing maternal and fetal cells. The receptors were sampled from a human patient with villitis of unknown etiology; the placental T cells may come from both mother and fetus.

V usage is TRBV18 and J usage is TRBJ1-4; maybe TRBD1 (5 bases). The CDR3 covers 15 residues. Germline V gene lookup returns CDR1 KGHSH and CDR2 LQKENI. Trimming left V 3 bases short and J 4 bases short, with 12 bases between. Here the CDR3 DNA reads TGTGCCAGCTCACCCCCAACAGGATATAATGAAAAACTGTTTTTT. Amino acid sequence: CASSPPTGYNEKLFF.

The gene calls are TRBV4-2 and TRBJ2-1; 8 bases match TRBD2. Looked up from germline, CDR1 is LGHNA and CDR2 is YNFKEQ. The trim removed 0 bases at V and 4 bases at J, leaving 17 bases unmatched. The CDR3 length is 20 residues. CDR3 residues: CASSQDTIPERGFRYNEQFF. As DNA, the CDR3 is TGTGCCAGCAGCCAAGATACAATACCCGAGCGGGGGTTCAGGTACAATGAGCAGTTCTTC.

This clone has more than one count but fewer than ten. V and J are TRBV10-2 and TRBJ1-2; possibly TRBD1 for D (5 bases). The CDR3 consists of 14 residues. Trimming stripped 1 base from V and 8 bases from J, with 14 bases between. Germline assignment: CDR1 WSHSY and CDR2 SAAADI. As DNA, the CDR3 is TGCGCCAGCAGTGAGTTTTCAGGGCTCGGCGGCTACACCTTC. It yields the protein CASSEFSGLGGYTF.

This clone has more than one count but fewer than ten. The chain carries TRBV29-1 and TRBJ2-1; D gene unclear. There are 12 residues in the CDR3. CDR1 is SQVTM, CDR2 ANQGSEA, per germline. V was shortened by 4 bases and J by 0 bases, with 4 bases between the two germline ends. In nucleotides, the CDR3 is TGCAGCGTTGGGAGCTCCTACAATGAGCAGTTCTTC. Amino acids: CSVGSSYNEQFF.

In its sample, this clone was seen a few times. The CDR3 DNA follows: TGTGCCAGCAGTCATGGATTCACTGAAGCTTTCTTT. Translating it yields CASSHGFTEAFF. V gene TRBV12-3 or TRBV12-4 combines with J gene TRBJ1-1; D is unclear. V was trimmed by 5 bases and J by 4 bases, leaving 8 bases between them. The CDR3 has 12 amino acids.

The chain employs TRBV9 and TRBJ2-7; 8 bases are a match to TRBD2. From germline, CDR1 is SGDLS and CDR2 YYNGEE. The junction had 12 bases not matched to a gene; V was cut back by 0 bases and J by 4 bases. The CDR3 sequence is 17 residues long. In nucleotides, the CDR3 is TGTGCCAGCAGCGTAGACCCTAGCGGGTTGGTTCGATACGAGCAGTACTTC. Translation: CASSVDPSGLVRYEQYF. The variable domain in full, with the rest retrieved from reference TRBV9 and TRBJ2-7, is DSGVTQTPKHLITATGQRVTLRCSPRSGDLSVYWYQQSLDQGLQFLIQYYNGEERAKGNILERFSAQQFPDLHSELNLSSLELGDSALYFCASSVDPSGLVRYEQYFGPGTRLTVT.

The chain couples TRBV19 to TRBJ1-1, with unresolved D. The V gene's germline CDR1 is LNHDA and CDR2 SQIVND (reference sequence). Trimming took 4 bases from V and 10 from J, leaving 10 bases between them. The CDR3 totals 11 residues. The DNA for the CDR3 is TGTGCCAGTAGTACCCAAGCTTCAGCTTTCTTT. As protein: CASSTQASAFF.

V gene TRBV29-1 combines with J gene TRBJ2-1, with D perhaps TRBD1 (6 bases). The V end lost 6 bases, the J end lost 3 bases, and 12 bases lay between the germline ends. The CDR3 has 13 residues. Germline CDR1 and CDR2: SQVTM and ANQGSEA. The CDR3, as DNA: TGCAGCGTAGCCCCACAGGGCTACAATGAGCAGTTCTTC. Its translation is CSVAPQGYNEQFF.

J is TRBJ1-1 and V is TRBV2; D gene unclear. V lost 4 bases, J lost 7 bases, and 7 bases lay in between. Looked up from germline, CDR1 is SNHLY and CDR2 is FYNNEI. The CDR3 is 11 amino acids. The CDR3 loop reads CASSGKLEAFF. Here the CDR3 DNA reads TGTGCCAGCAGTGGGAAACTTGAAGCTTTCTTT.

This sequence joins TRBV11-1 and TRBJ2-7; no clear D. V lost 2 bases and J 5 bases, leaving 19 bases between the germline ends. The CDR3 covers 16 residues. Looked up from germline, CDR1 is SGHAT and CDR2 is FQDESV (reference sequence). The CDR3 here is CASSLSRVPSSHEQYF. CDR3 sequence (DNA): TGTGCCAGCAGCTTATCTAGGGTGCCCTCTTCCCACGAGCAGTACTTC. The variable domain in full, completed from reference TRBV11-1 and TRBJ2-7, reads EAEVAQSPRYKITEKSQAVAFWCDPISGHATLYWYRQILGQGPELLVQFQDESVVDDSQLPKDRFSAERLKGVDSTLKIQPAELGDSAMYLCASSLSRVPSSHEQYFGPGTRLTVT.

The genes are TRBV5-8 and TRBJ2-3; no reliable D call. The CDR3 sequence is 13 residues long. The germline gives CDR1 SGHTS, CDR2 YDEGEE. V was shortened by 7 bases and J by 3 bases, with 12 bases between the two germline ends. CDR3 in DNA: TGTGCCAGCGGATTTCCCGCAACAGATACGCAGTATTTT. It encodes CASGFPATDTQYF.

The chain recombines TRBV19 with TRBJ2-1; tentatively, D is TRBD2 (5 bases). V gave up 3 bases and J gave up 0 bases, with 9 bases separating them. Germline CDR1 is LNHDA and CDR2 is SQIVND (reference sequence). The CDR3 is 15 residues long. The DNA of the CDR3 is TGTGCCAGTAGTATCTCGGGAAGCTCCTACAATGAGCAGTTCTTC. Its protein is CASSISGSSYNEQFF.